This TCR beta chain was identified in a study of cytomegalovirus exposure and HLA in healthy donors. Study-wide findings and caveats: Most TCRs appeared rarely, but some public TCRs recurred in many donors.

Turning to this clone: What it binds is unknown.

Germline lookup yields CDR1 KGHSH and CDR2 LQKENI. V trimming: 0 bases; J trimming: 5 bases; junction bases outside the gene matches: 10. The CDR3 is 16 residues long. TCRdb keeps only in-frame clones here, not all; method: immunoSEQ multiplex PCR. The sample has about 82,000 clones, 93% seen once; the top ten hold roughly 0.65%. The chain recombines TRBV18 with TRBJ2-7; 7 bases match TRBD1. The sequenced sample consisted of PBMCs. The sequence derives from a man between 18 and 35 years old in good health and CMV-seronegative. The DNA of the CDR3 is TGTGCCAGCTCACCACCGGGACAGCTTATCCGAAACGAGCAGTACTTC. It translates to CASSPPGQLIRNEQYF. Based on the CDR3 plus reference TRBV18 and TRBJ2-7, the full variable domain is NAGVMQNPRHLVRRRGQEARLRCSPMKGHSHVYWYRQLPEEGLKFMVYLQKENIIDESGMPKERFSAEFPKEGPSILRIQQVVRGDSAAYFCASSPPGQLIRNEQYFGPGTRLTVT.